Below, 10 T cell receptor beta chains from the same sample are listed, as sequenced in a study of shared clonotypes between healthy human individuals. Assay: immunoSEQ multiplex PCR; the TCRdb copy retains only in-frame clones and omits some. The sample consists of about 2.4 million clones, about 92% of them appearing once. What was sequenced was naive CD4+ T cells sorted from blood. Noted subset: CD45RA+ positively selected. The receptors were gathered from a man aged 18-30 years in good health.

The gene calls are TRBV18 and TRBJ1-2; 7 bases map to TRBD1. Trimming removed 3 bases from V and 3 bases from J; junction bases left unmatched: 10. The CDR3 extends over 16 amino acids. Germline CDR1 KGHSH, CDR2 LQKENI. CDR3 loop: CASSPRTGATDYGYTF. CDR3 DNA: TGTGCCAGCTCACCCAGGACAGGTGCGACCGACTATGGCTACACCTTC.

This clone occurred a few times. The chain recombines TRBV2 with TRBJ1-2, with D possibly being TRBD1 (5 bases). Trimming took off 3 bases at V and 2 bases at J, with 22 bases between the two ends. From germline, CDR1 is SNHLY and CDR2 FYNNEI. The CDR3 totals 18 residues. The CDR3 DNA sequence: TGTGCCAGCAGTGATTCAGGGAGGGATACCGAGCCGAACTATGGCTACACCTTC. Amino acids: CASSDSGRDTEPNYGYTF.

The chain has TRBV6-1 and TRBJ2-3, with D unclear. Looked up from germline, CDR1 is MNHNS and CDR2 is SASEGT. CDR3 length: 15 amino acids. The ends were cut back, 3 bases at V and 2 bases at J, with 12 bases in the middle. CDR3 in amino acids: CASSEAWDHTDTQYF. The CDR3 coding sequence is TGTGCCAGCAGTGAGGCCTGGGATCACACAGATACGCAGTATTTT.

The rearrangement joins TRBV18 to TRBJ1-1; D remains ambiguous. CDR1 KGHSH and CDR2 LQKENI come from the germline V gene. Trimming removed 6 bases from V and 1 base from J, with 9 bases in between. The CDR3 loop spans 13 amino acids. CDR3 sequence: CASSAPGNTEAFF. The DNA for the CDR3 is TGTGCCAGCTCGGCACCGGGGAACACTGAAGCTTTCTTT.

The chain combines TRBV7-9 with TRBJ2-3; TRBD1 matches 8 bases. Germline loops: CDR1 SEHNR, CDR2 FQNEAQ (reference sequence). V trimming: 3 bases; J trimming: 0 bases; junction bases outside the gene matches: 5. This CDR3 is 16 amino acids long. CDR3 DNA sequence: TGTGCCAGCAGCTTCGACAGGGGCCCTAGCACAGATACGCAGTATTTT. It specifies CASSFDRGPSTDTQYF.

This sequence joins TRBV5-1 and TRBJ1-1, with D perhaps matching TRBD1 (6 bases). The germline CDR1 and CDR2 sequences are SGHRS and YFSETQ. This CDR3 region has 16 residues. Trimming cost V 3 bases and J 1 base, with 16 bases left between them. This CDR3 is CASSWGGGRTNTEAFF. CDR3 DNA: TGCGCCAGCAGCTGGGGCGGGGGCAGGACGAACACTGAAGCTTTCTTT.

As DNA, the CDR3 is TGTGCCAGTAGTATGGGGATGAGCTCCTACGAGCAGTACTTC. Its translation: CASSMGMSSYEQYF. This chain joins TRBV19 and TRBJ2-7, with D unresolved. Germline values: CDR1 LNHDA, CDR2 SQIVND (reference sequence). CDR3 length equals 14 residues. V lost 3 bases to trimming and J lost 0 bases, with 9 bases between them.

A single count supports this clone. The rearrangement uses TRBV27 and TRBJ2-1, with D possibly TRBD2 on 6 matching bases. Germline V CDR1 and CDR2: MNHEY, SMNVEV (reference sequence). Trimming left V 8 bases short and J 3 bases short, with 23 bases between. The CDR3 has 17 residues. CDR3 coding DNA: TGTGCCAGCTGCTCTCTCCAAGGGCAGGGACTCTACAATGAGCAGTTCTTC. It yields the protein CASCSLQGQGLYNEQFF.

The chain carries TRBV9 and TRBJ2-1, with TRBD2 matching 7 bases. Per germline, CDR1 SGDLS and CDR2 YYNGEE. This CDR3 contains 15 residues. With V trimmed by 3 bases and J by 7 bases, 10 bases remained unmatched. The CDR3 region has the DNA TGTGCCAGCAGCGCGGGGGGAGGGCCAAGGAATGAGCAGTTCTTC. It specifies CASSAGGGPRNEQFF.

This clone appeared a few times. In the same sample, other DNA sequences code for this CDR3. J is TRBJ1-3 and V is TRBV18; 9 bases align to TRBD1. CDR1 is KGHSH, CDR2 LQKENI, per germline. CDR3 length: 15 residues. The V gene end was trimmed by 6 bases and the J gene end by 0 bases; junction bases not matched to a gene: 3. The DNA of the CDR3 is TGTGCCAGCTCGCGGACAGGGGACTCTGGAAACACCATATATTTT. Translation gives CASSRTGDSGNTIYF.